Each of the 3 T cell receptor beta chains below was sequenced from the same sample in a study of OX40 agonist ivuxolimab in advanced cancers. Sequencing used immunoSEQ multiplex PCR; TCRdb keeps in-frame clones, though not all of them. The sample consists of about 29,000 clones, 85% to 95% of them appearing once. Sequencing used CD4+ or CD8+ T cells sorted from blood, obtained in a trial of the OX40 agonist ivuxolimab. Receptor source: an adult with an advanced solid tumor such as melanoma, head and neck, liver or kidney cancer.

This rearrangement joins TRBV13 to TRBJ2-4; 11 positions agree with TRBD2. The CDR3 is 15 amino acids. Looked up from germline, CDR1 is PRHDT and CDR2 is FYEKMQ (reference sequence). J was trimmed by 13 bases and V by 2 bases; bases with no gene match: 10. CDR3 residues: CASSLQVLAGGRQYF. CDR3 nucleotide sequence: TGTGCCAGCAGCTTACAAGTATTAGCGGGAGGGCGCCAGTACTTC.

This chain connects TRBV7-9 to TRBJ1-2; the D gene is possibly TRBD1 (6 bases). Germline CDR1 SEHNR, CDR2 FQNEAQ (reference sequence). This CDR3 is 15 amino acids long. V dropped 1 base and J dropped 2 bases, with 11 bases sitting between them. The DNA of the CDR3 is TGTGCCAGCAGCTTAGGCAGGGGATTGAACTATGGCTACACCTTC. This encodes CASSLGRGLNYGYTF.

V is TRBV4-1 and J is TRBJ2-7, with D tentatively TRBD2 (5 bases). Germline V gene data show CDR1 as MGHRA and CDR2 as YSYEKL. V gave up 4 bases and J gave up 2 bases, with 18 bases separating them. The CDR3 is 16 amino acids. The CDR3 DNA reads TGCGCCAGCAGCCCACCTCAAGGGAGAGGGACCTACGAGCAGTACTTC. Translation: CASSPPQGRGTYEQYF.